These 9 T cell receptor beta chains share one sample of origin, sequenced in a study of cytomegalovirus exposure and HLA in healthy donors. The study ran its PCR with 60 Vbeta and 13 Jbeta primers. Clones were read by immunoSEQ multiplex PCR, and TCRdb kept only the in-frame ones, dropping some. The sample consists of roughly 100,000 clones, approximately 64% of them appearing once. Sequencing was carried out using PBMCs. These receptors all stem from a man in his 60s in good health and CMV-seronegative.

V gene TRBV28 combines with J gene TRBJ1-5, with 8 bases lining up with TRBD1. This CDR3 is built from 15 residues. V shed 2 bases, J shed 6 bases, and the junction held 6 bases outside the gene matches. From germline, CDR1 is MDHEN and CDR2 SYDVKM. In DNA form, the CDR3 reads TGTGCCAGCAGTTTAGGTCAGGGGGCGAGTCAGCCCCAGCATTTT. It yields the protein CASSLGQGASQPQHF.

The chain has TRBV4-2 and TRBJ1-5; TRBD1 matches at 7 bases. CDR3 length equals 15 residues. With V trimmed by 6 bases and J by 6 bases, 11 bases remained unmatched. Germline V lookup: CDR1 LGHNA, CDR2 YNFKEQ. The CDR3 nucleotides are TGTGCCAGCAGACCCTTACAGGGGTCGCGTCAGCCCCAGCATTTT. Translated: CASRPLQGSRQPQHF.

The V call is TRBV19, the J call TRBJ1-6; TRBD1 agrees at 7 bases. Germline V gene sequence: CDR1 LNHDA, CDR2 SQIVND (reference sequence). The CDR3 runs 15 residues. Trimming at V came to 3 bases and at J to 7 bases, leaving 6 bases not matched to a gene. CDR3 DNA: TGTGCCAGTAGTATCCCCGGGACAGTGAATTCACCCCTCCACTTT. Protein: CASSIPGTVNSPLHF.

The V gene is TRBV7-2, the J gene TRBJ1-1; D is uncertain. V was trimmed by 6 bases and J by 4 bases, leaving 15 bases between them. Germline V gives CDR1 SGHTA, CDR2 FQGNSA. The CDR3 runs 14 residues. The CDR3 nucleotides are TGTGCCAGCAGGGCCTTTCGGGAGGGCACTGAAGCTTTCTTT. Encoded protein: CASRAFREGTEAFF.

The V and J genes are TRBV7-9 and TRBJ1-1, with TRBD1 matching 8 bases. The J segment lost 4 bases and the V segment lost 3 bases, leaving 1 base of the junction unmatched. This CDR3 contains 13 residues. Germline V lookup: CDR1 SEHNR, CDR2 FQNEAQ (reference sequence). The CDR3 sequence: CASSFTGGTEAFF. As DNA, the CDR3 is TGTGCCAGCAGCTTCACAGGGGGCACTGAAGCTTTCTTT.

This clone was counted between two and nine times. The CDR3 loop is CASRGDTRYNSPLHF. The DNA for the CDR3 is TGTGCCAGCAGGGGGGACACGAGGTATAATTCACCCCTCCACTTT. The V and J genes are TRBV2 and TRBJ1-6; maybe TRBD1 (6 bases). Germline CDR1 is SNHLY and CDR2 is FYNNEI. The CDR3 spans 15 residues. Trimming pared 6 bases from V and 4 bases from J, leaving 13 bases between. Full variable domain (missing parts from reference TRBV2 and TRBJ1-6): EPEVTQTPSHQVTQMGQEVILRCVPISNHLYFYWYRQILGQKVEFLVSFYNNEISEKSEIFDDQFSVERPDGSNFTLKIRSTKLEDSAMYFCASRGDTRYNSPLHFGNGTRLTVT.

The chain uses TRBV19 and TRBJ2-7, with D perhaps matching TRBD1 (5 bases). This CDR3 comprises 17 residues. Germline V gene data show CDR1 as LNHDA and CDR2 as SQIVND (reference sequence). V shed 3 bases and J shed 1 base, with 19 bases lying between them. The DNA of the CDR3 is TGTGCCAGTAGTATTAGGGGTTCGGCAGTCGATTCCTACGAGCAGTACTTC. This translates into CASSIRGSAVDSYEQYF. Together with reference TRBV19 and TRBJ2-7, the CDR3 gives the full variable domain: DGGITQSPKYLFRKEGQNVTLSCEQNLNHDAMYWYRQDPGQGLRLIYYSQIVNDFQKGDIAEGYSVSREKKESFPLTVTSAQKNPTAFYLCASSIRGSAVDSYEQYFGPGTRLTVT.

The rearrangement links TRBV27 to TRBJ2-1; 9 nucleotides match TRBD1. CDR1 and CDR2 from the germline V gene are MNHEY and SMNVEV (reference sequence). The junction had 9 bases not matched to a gene; V was cut back by 2 bases and J by 1 base. There are 18 residues in the CDR3. CDR3 bases: TGTGCCAGCAGTTTACGACAGGGGGTGGGTGTATCCTACAATGAGCAGTTCTTC. It codes for CASSLRQGVGVSYNEQFF.

This clone showed up just a few times. The chain is built from TRBV5-1 and TRBJ2-2; tentatively, D is TRBD1 (5 bases). CDR1 and CDR2 (germline): SGHRS, YFSETQ. The CDR3 loop spans 15 amino acids. V lost 2 bases, J lost 4 bases, and 12 bases lay in between. The CDR3 nucleotides are TGCGCCAGCAGCTTTAGGGGCACCCCCACCGGGGAGCTGTTTTTT. Protein sequence: CASSFRGTPTGELFF.